This section outlines one T cell receptor (beta chain) sequence together with its context. Its antigen is unidentified. The V segment lost 1 base and the J segment 8 bases; nucleotides outside the gene matches: 9. The CDR3 runs to 16 residues. CDR1 SGHKS and CDR2 YYEKEE come from the germline V gene (reference sequence). Clones were sequenced by immunoSEQ multiplex PCR, and TCRdb holds only the in-frame ones, with some missing. The profile shows roughly 5,500 clones, more than 80% of them singletons. These data originate in a study of immune evolution from preneoplasia to lung adenocarcinoma. Study outcomes and limitations: Later-stage lesions appeared to have more T cells, more diversity, less clonality. From normal lung to invasive adenocarcinoma, top clone frequencies appeared to decrease.

The chain has TRBV5-5 and TRBJ2-1, with 10 bases fitting TRBD1. Sequenced: FFPE adjacent normal lung tissue. This TCR was sampled from a donor at least 70 years old with lung adenocarcinoma. CDR3 nucleotides: TGTGCCAGCAGCTTGTGGGGACAGGGGCGGACTGATGAGCAGTTCTTC. Its translation is CASSLWGQGRTDEQFF.